This TCR beta chain originates from a study of T cells after yellow fever vaccination. In germline, CDR1 is SGHRS, CDR2 YFSETQ. The CDR3 runs to 14 residues. The V and J ends lost 3 bases and 4 bases, in that order; junction bases with no gene match: 4. From the 5' RACE reads, TCRdb called clonotypes with MiXCR, one entry per CDR3 protein. The profile covers under 200,000 distinct CDR3 sequences, with more than 5.5% appearing a single time and around 2.3% taken by the ten largest. The chain carries TRBV5-1 and TRBJ2-4; 7 nucleotides agree with TRBD1. This sample comprised CD4+ T cells sorted from PBMCs, obtained 4 to 6 days after the first yellow fever vaccination. The clonotype comes from a man aged 18 to 30 who received the YFV17D yellow fever vaccine. The CDR3 reads CASSSRQGKNIQYF. As DNA, the CDR3 is TGCGCCAGCAGCTCAAGACAGGGTAAAAACATTCAGTACTTC.